This TCR beta chain was profiled in a study of blood T cell repertoires in COVID-19. Sequenced by immunoSEQ multiplex PCR; TCRdb stores in-frame clones only, minus some. The table has about 95,000 clones, about 80% seen once. Germline CDR1 is LGHDT and CDR2 is YNNKEL (reference sequence). The V gene lost 4 bases and the J gene lost 1 base, with 17 bases spanning the gap. The CDR3 totals 17 residues. The V and J genes are TRBV3-1 (or the pseudogene TRBV3-2) and TRBJ2-1; D might be TRBD2 (5 bases). The sequenced sample was peripheral blood. This TCR came from a human donor in a cohort sampled during active COVID-19. The CDR3 bases are TGTGCCAGCAGCCCCCAAAGCCAAGCGGAGTCCTACAATGAGCAGTTCTTC. Translation: CASSPQSQAESYNEQFF.